Listed below are T cell receptor beta chains from one sample, sequenced in a study of T cells in localized non-small cell lung cancer. The assay was immunoSEQ multiplex PCR, and TCRdb's table has in-frame clones only and misses some. The sample lists over a thousand clones, around 22% occurring once. Sequenced material: normal lung tissue next to the tumor, taken before any cancer treatment. The origin of the receptors is a man aged 40 to 70 with stage III lung adenocarcinoma. Both conserved end residues are part of each CDR3. D genes are given only for firm matches. Only some rows state a clone size, as once, few, many or a class for expanded clones.

clone size,D gene,V gene,J gene,CDR3 DNA,CDR3 protein
large,TRBD1,TRBV6-1,TRBJ2-7,TGTGCCAGCAGTGAAGGGACAGGGGACGAGCAGTACTTC,CASSEGTGDEQYF
medium-sized,.,TRBV6-8,TRBJ2-5,TGTGCCAGCAGTTACGGGAATTTGGAGACCCAGTACTTC,CASSYGNLETQYF
.,.,TRBV5-1,TRBJ2-6,TGCGCCAGCAGCTTGGAAGGTGTTAGTGCTGGGGCCAACGTCCTGACTTTC,CASSLEGVSAGANVLTF
.,TRBD1,TRBV9,TRBJ2-7,TGTGCCGGGTTTACAGGGGTAGGATACGAGCAGTACTTC,CAGFTGVGYEQYF
.,TRBD2,TRBV28,TRBJ2-3,TGTGCCAGCAGTCTCCGCCGATTTTCTAGCGGGAGGGACGACACAGATACGCAGTATTTT,CASSLRRFSSGRDDTDTQYF
few,.,TRBV11-3,TRBJ2-2,TGTGCCAGCAGCTTGGGTCTATTCTCGAACACCGGGGAGCTGTTTTTT,CASSLGLFSNTGELFF
few,.,TRBV28,TRBJ1-4,TGTGCCAGCAGTTTTTTCGTTGCAACTAATGAAAAACTGTTTTTT,CASSFFVATNEKLFF
.,TRBD1,TRBV6-8,TRBJ1-3,TGTGCCAGCAGGCCCGGGACAGGGGTCTCTGGAAACACCATATATTTT,CASRPGTGVSGNTIYF
few,.,TRBV7-1,TRBJ2-1,TGTGCCAGCAGCTACGGGAGTCCCAATGAGCAGTTCTTC,CASSYGSPNEQFF
medium-sized,TRBD2,TRBV11-3,TRBJ2-1,TGTGCCAGCAGCCCGAGCGGGAGTAAGGGACTTGAGCAGTTCTTC,CASSPSGSKGLEQFF
medium-sized,.,TRBV11-3,TRBJ1-1,TGTGCCAGCAGCTCCGCCGGTTTGGGGGAGAACACTGAAGCTTTCTTT,CASSSAGLGENTEAFF
.,.,TRBV11-3,TRBJ1-3,TGTGCCAGCAGGTTGGAGGGCCCTGGAAACACCATATATTTT,CASRLEGPGNTIYF
.,.,TRBV28,TRBJ1-1,TGTGCCAGCAGTTTATTGGGGGACACTGAAGCTTTCTTT,CASSLLGDTEAFF
.,TRBD2,TRBV6-8,TRBJ2-1,TGTGCCAGCAGCCCGGGACTAGCGGGTTACAATGAGCAGTTCTTC,CASSPGLAGYNEQFF
few,TRBD1,TRBV18,TRBJ1-2,TGTGCCAGCTCGCGGGACAGGGGGCTTGGCTACACCTTC,CASSRDRGLGYTF
few,.,TRBV28,TRBJ1-5,TGTGCCAGCAGTTTATCCTTAGCCGGCAATCAGCCCCAGCATTTT,CASSLSLAGNQPQHF
.,TRBD1,TRBV11-3,TRBJ1-4,TGTGCCAGCAGTTCGGGACAGGGGGCGACTAATGAAAAACTGTTTTTT,CASSSGQGATNEKLFF
.,.,TRBV10-2,TRBJ1-5,TGCGCCAGCAGTGTCACCCCGCAGCCCCAGCATTTT,CASSVTPQPQHF
.,TRBD1,TRBV28,TRBJ1-5,TGTGCCAGCAGCGACAGGGGCAATCAGCCCCAGCATTTT,CASSDRGNQPQHF
.,TRBD1,TRBV5-1,TRBJ1-1,TGCGCCAGCAGCTACGGGACAGGGTTGGCTGAAGCTTTCTTT,CASSYGTGLAEAFF
.,TRBD2,TRBV19,TRBJ2-1,TGTGCCAGTAGGCTTAGATCTGGACTAGCGGGATCTGACAATGAGCAGTTCTTC,CASRLRSGLAGSDNEQFF
few,.,TRBV6-8,TRBJ2-7,TGTGCCAGCAGTTCTAGCGCCCTCGGCGAGCAGTACTTC,CASSSSALGEQYF
.,TRBD1,TRBV19,TRBJ1-5,TGTGCCAGTAGTCAGAGGGGGCTTCAGCCCCAGCATTTT,CASSQRGLQPQHF
.,.,TRBV19,TRBJ2-3,TGTGCCAGTGGCGGAGCTCAGCAAGATACGCAGTATTTT,CASGGAQQDTQYF
few,.,TRBV29-1,TRBJ2-3,TGCAGCGTCACCCCGGGGGCGACAGATACGCAGTATTTT,CSVTPGATDTQYF
.,TRBD1,TRBV28,TRBJ1-5,TGTGCCAGCAGTCCAACAGGGGGCACGATACAGCCCCAGCATTTT,CASSPTGGTIQPQHF
few,.,TRBV28,TRBJ1-2,TGTGCCAGCACTACGCCCGGGGTTGGGGTTGACTATGGCTACACCTTC,CASTTPGVGVDYGYTF
.,.,TRBV2,TRBJ1-1,TGTGCGAGCAGGGGCGACATGAACACTGAAGCTTTCTTT,CASRGDMNTEAFF
.,TRBD1,TRBV6-7,TRBJ2-7,TGTGCCAGCAGCGAGACAGGGCGCCTCGAGCAGTACTTC,CASSETGRLEQYF
.,.,TRBV19,TRBJ1-2,TGTGCCAGTAGTACGCGGGACACCGGTAGCCGAAACTATGGCTACACCTTC,CASSTRDTGSRNYGYTF
.,.,TRBV18,TRBJ2-7,TGTGCCAGCTCACATAAAACTCAGGGTTGCGAGCAGTACTTC,CASSHKTQGCEQYF
large,.,TRBV10-3,TRBJ1-1,TGTGCCATCAGTGAGTCGAATCACAGACAAAACACTGAAGCTTTCTTT,CAISESNHRQNTEAFF
few,.,TRBV9,TRBJ2-5,TGTGCCAGCAGCGTTGGCAGAGAAGAGACCCAGTACTTC,CASSVGREETQYF
once,TRBD1,TRBV18,TRBJ1-3,TGTGCCAGCTCAAAGGCCCAGGGGGCCAGCTCTGGAAACACCATATATTTT,CASSKAQGASSGNTIYF
large,TRBD1,TRBV6-8,TRBJ1-1,TGTGCCAGCAGAGCCGACAGGGGTCGTCGCACTGAAGCTTTCTTT,CASRADRGRRTEAFF
.,.,TRBV30,TRBJ2-1,TGTGCCTGGAGTGCCCCTCTGGGAGATGAGCAGTTCTTC,CAWSAPLGDEQFF
medium-sized,TRBD2,TRBV11-3,TRBJ2-7,TGTGCCAGCAGCCCAGACGGGACTACTCTGGTCTACGAGCAGTACTTC,CASSPDGTTLVYEQYF
medium-sized,.,TRBV11-3,TRBJ2-3,TGTGCCAGCAGCTTATTTCCCTCCTCCGCGACTAGCACAGATACGCAGTATTTT,CASSLFPSSATSTDTQYF
few,.,TRBV6-8,TRBJ2-3,TGTGCCAGCAGCCGAGCCCCCCGGACCACCAGTATCACAGATACGCAGTATTTT,CASSRAPRTTSITDTQYF
.,TRBD1,TRBV28,TRBJ2-3,TGTGCCAGCAGTGGCCGGGACAGACCCGGGGATACGCAGTATTTT,CASSGRDRPGDTQYF
large,.,TRBV11-3,TRBJ2-1,TGTGCCAGCAGCTTAGTTCCGGCCTCAGGGTCCAATGAGCAGTTCTTC,CASSLVPASGSNEQFF
medium-sized,.,TRBV7-7,TRBJ2-1,TGTGCCAGCAGCTTCTCTAGCGAATCGTTGAATGGGCTCAATGAGCAGTTCTTC,CASSFSSESLNGLNEQFF
.,TRBD2,TRBV28,TRBJ2-7,TGTGCCAGCAACCGACTAGCGGGAGACGTCGAGCAGTACTTC,CASNRLAGDVEQYF
few,.,TRBV19,TRBJ2-3,TGTGCCAGTAAAATGGGGACGGGACGCACAGATACGCAGTATTTT,CASKMGTGRTDTQYF
.,.,TRBV11-3,TRBJ2-7,TGTGCCAGCAGCGCCCGGACAGACTCCTACGAGCAGTACTTC,CASSARTDSYEQYF
medium-sized,TRBD1,TRBV4-1,TRBJ2-7,TGCGCCAGCAGCCAAGAGTCGACAGGGAGAAAGGGCGAGCAGTACTTC,CASSQESTGRKGEQYF